The 5 T cell receptor beta chains below all came from one sample that was sequenced in a study of early T cells in non-severe SARS-CoV-2 infection. MiXCR was run by TCRdb on the 5' RACE reads, yielding one entry per CDR3 protein. The repertoire has fewer than 85,000 distinct CDR3 sequences, around 8.7% of them found once; the top ten carry 4.8%. Sequencing input: whole blood. The receptors originated from an adult who was a healthcare worker with PCR-confirmed SARS-CoV-2 infection or an uninfected control (not recorded which).

This clonotype was seen repeatedly, ten times or more. This chain connects TRBV12-3 or TRBV12-4 to TRBJ2-7, with D uncertain. This CDR3 has 11 residues. V gave up 5 bases and J gave up 7 bases, with 9 bases separating them. CDR3 amino acids: CASSRSQEQYF. The CDR3 nucleotides are TGTGCCAGCAGTCGGAGTCAGGAGCAGTACTTC.

This sequence joins TRBV12-3 or TRBV12-4 and TRBJ1-6; unclear D gene. The V gene lost 6 bases and the J gene lost 9 bases, with 15 bases spanning the gap. This CDR3 contains 14 residues. The CDR3 nucleotides are TGTGCCAGCAGCGATGGGATCCCAGGTTCACCCCTCCACTTT. Residues: CASSDGIPGSPLHF.

There are many counts of this clonotype. The junction departs from the called germline gene at one end, perhaps through a read error. This chain connects TRBV6-2 or TRBV6-3 to TRBJ1-3; unclear D gene. From germline, CDR1 is MNHEY and CDR2 SVGEGT. This CDR3 spans 12 amino acids. This chain's CDR3 is CASIGWGTTIYF. CDR3 bases: TGTGCCAGCATCGGATGGGGAACCACCATATATTTT.

This clonotype was picked up many times. The DNA for the CDR3 is TGTGCCAGCAGCCCCGGACAGCCTTATGGCTACACCTTC. Translated, it gives CASSPGQPYGYTF. The chain employs TRBV3-1 and TRBJ1-2, with D possibly being TRBD1 (6 bases). The germline V gene encodes CDR1 LGHDT and CDR2 YNNKEL (reference sequence). V lost 4 bases and J lost 5, with 11 bases in between. This CDR3 is built from 13 residues.

This clonotype was observed at least ten times. The J gene is TRBJ2-2, the V gene TRBV11-2; tentatively, D is TRBD1 (5 bases). The ends were cut back, 2 bases at V and 4 bases at J, with 8 bases in the middle. The CDR3 contains 14 residues. CDR1 SGHAT and CDR2 FQNNGV come from the germline V gene. CDR3 bases: TGTGCCAGCAGCTTATTCAGGGCCACCGGGGAGCTGTTTTTT. Encoded protein: CASSLFRATGELFF.